The 29 T cell receptor beta chains in this list originate from one sample, sequenced in a study of tumour-infiltrating T cells in Burkitt lymphoma. The assay was immunoSEQ multiplex PCR, and TCRdb's table has in-frame clones only and misses some. The sample comprises 15,000 to 20,000 clones, about 80% of which are singletons, and 2.1% rests with the top ten. Sequenced input: tumor tissue. The receptor source for this set is a human donor with diffuse large B-cell lymphoma.

This chain joins TRBV4-2 and TRBJ1-6; 8 nucleotides align to TRBD1. J gave up 11 bases and V 5 bases, and 8 bases lay outside the gene matches. Germline V lookup: CDR1 LGHNA, CDR2 YNFKEQ. This CDR3 comprises 14 residues. Written as DNA, the CDR3 is TGTGCCAGCAGCGACAGGGGTCTCGCGGCACCCCTCCACTTT. It codes for CASSDRGLAAPLHF.

V gene TRBV19 combines with J gene TRBJ2-7; 8 bases are shared with TRBD2. This CDR3 spans 13 amino acids. Per the germline V gene, CDR1 is LNHDA and CDR2 is SQIVND (reference sequence). CDR3 amino acids: CATSSGSTYEQYF. CDR3 DNA: TGTGCGACCTCGAGCGGGAGTACCTACGAGCAGTACTTC.

The genes are TRBV29-1 and TRBJ2-7, with 7 bases that match TRBD2. Germline V gene sequence: CDR1 SQVTM, CDR2 ANQGSEA. The CDR3 sequence is 12 residues long. V was pared by 4 bases and J by 3 bases, with 3 bases of the junction left unmatched. The CDR3 loop reads CSVGRDYYEQYF. Here the CDR3 DNA reads TGCAGCGTTGGACGGGACTACTACGAGCAGTACTTC.

The J gene is TRBJ2-7, the V gene TRBV5-8; a weak D match, TRBD1 (5 bases). Germline loops: CDR1 SGHTS, CDR2 YDEGEE. V was pared by 3 bases and J by 5 bases, with 15 bases between. There are 14 residues in the CDR3. The CDR3 DNA follows: TGTGCCAGCAGCTCGAATCTACAGGTCGACGAGCAGTACTTC. Translation gives CASSSNLQVDEQYF.

This chain uses TRBV6-5 with TRBJ2-7; D unresolved. Germline loops: CDR1 MNHEY, CDR2 SVGAGI. The CDR3 runs 11 residues. V lost 5 bases and J lost 3, with 5 bases in between. The DNA of the CDR3 is TGTGCCAGCAGTACAGTCTACGAGCAGTACTTC. It yields the protein CASSTVYEQYF.

The chain carries TRBV18 and TRBJ1-1; no definite D call. Trimming removed 3 bases from V and 5 bases from J, with 10 bases in between. This CDR3 contains 13 residues. Per germline, CDR1 KGHSH and CDR2 LQKENI. The CDR3 DNA is TGTGCCAGCTCACCTCCACAGCTAACTGAAGCTTTCTTT. It yields the protein CASSPPQLTEAFF. The complete variable domain, with remaining parts taken from reference TRBV18 and TRBJ1-1, reads NAGVMQNPRHLVRRRGQEARLRCSPMKGHSHVYWYRQLPEEGLKFMVYLQKENIIDESGMPKERFSAEFPKEGPSILRIQQVVRGDSAAYFCASSPPQLTEAFFGQGTRLTVV.

Here the CDR3 reads CASSPYTGELFF. CDR3 DNA sequence: TGTGCCAGCTCACCTTATACCGGGGAGCTGTTTTTT. The chain is built from TRBV18 and TRBJ2-2, with unresolved D. Between the trimmed V and J ends, which lost 3 bases and 5 bases, there was a span of 4 bases. The germline V gene encodes CDR1 KGHSH and CDR2 LQKENI. The CDR3 spans 12 residues.

The CDR3 DNA reads as TGTGCCAGCAGTGCGGGTAGTGAGCAGTTCTTC. This translates into CASSAGSEQFF. The V and J genes are TRBV6-4 and TRBJ2-1; no firm D call. This CDR3 contains 11 residues. CDR1 is MRHNA, CDR2 SNTAGT, per germline. Between the trimmed V and J ends, which lost 4 bases and 9 bases, there was a span of 7 bases.

The DNA for the CDR3 is TGTGCCAGCAGCTTCCCGACAGCGAACACTGAAGCTTTCTTT. It codes for CASSFPTANTEAFF. This chain uses TRBV7-2 with TRBJ1-1; D may be TRBD1 (5 bases). V was pared by 3 bases and J by 1 base, with 9 bases between. The V gene's germline CDR1 is SGHTA and CDR2 FQGNSA. This CDR3 is built from 14 residues.

On this clone itself: Different DNA sequences within this sample yield the same CDR3. This chain links TRBV7-9 with TRBJ2-3; D is uncertain. CDR3 size: 14 residues. V lost 1 base, J lost 0 bases, and 5 bases lay in between. Germline CDR1 reads SEHNR; CDR2 reads FQNEAQ (reference sequence). The chain's CDR3 is CASSLVKSTDTQYF. The CDR3 DNA reads TGTGCCAGCAGCTTAGTTAAGAGCACAGATACGCAGTATTTT.

This clone was seen only a few times. This chain joins TRBV4-3 and TRBJ1-1, with D possibly TRBD1 on 6 matching bases. Trimming took 4 bases from V and 3 from J, leaving 15 bases between them. Germline loops: CDR1 LGHNA, CDR2 YSLEER. The CDR3 consists of 15 residues. The CDR3 nucleotides are TGCGCCAGCAGCCTCGACCCTTCAGGGGACACTGAAGCTTTCTTT. Protein product: CASSLDPSGDTEAFF.

This chain links TRBV6-4 with TRBJ2-2, with TRBD2 as a possible D gene (5 bases). CDR3 length: 14 amino acids. Germline CDR1 is MRHNA and CDR2 is SNTAGT. V was pared by 4 bases and J by 3 bases, with 9 bases between. CDR3 nucleotide sequence: TGTGCCAGCAGTGTGGGGAGTTACACCGGGGAGCTGTTTTTT. Its translation is CASSVGSYTGELFF.

The chain carries TRBV9 and TRBJ1-1, with a possible D match to TRBD1 (6 bases). Germline V gives CDR1 SGDLS, CDR2 YYNGEE. The CDR3 consists of 16 residues. V was clipped by 4 bases and J by 6 bases, with 22 bases between them. The CDR3 DNA sequence: TGTGCCAGCAGCCAACGACATGTCGGGAGGGGGTCTGAAGCTTTCTTT. It translates to CASSQRHVGRGSEAFF.

The chain uses TRBV5-8 and TRBJ2-7; 9 bases map to TRBD1. The J segment lost 5 bases and the V segment lost 4 bases, leaving 10 bases of the junction unmatched. The CDR3 spans 15 residues. Germline CDR1 and CDR2: SGHTS and YDEGEE. Written as DNA, the CDR3 is TGTGCCAGCAGCGAAACAGGGGGCTTTGATGACGAGCAGTACTTC. Translating gives CASSETGGFDDEQYF.

The chain employs TRBV4-2 and TRBJ2-7, with TRBD2 identical over 10 bases. CDR3 length: 17 amino acids. Germline V gives CDR1 LGHNA, CDR2 YNFKEQ. The V segment lost 1 base and the J segment 1 base; nucleotides outside the gene matches: 7. CDR3 in amino acids: CASSQGALAGVSYEQYF. The DNA for the CDR3 is TGTGCCAGCAGCCAAGGGGCCCTAGCGGGGGTATCCTACGAGCAGTACTTC.

The rearrangement joins TRBV19 to TRBJ1-1; 8 nucleotides align to TRBD1. Unmatched junction bases numbered 6, after V lost 4 bases and J lost 5 bases. Per the germline V gene, CDR1 is LNHDA and CDR2 is SQIVND (reference sequence). This CDR3 is 14 amino acids long. The CDR3 here is CASSTGQGRTEAFF. The CDR3 region has the DNA TGTGCCAGTAGTACCGGACAGGGACGAACTGAAGCTTTCTTT.

This chain uses TRBV5-6 with TRBJ2-5, with TRBD1 matching over 8 bases. The CDR3 has 14 amino acids. CDR1 and CDR2 (germline): SGHDT, YYEEEE. Trimming took 3 bases from V and 5 from J; bases not matched to a gene: 6. The CDR3 region has the DNA TGTGCCAGCAGCTCGACAGGGGTCGGGGAGACCCAGTACTTC. Protein sequence: CASSSTGVGETQYF.

V usage is TRBV11-2 and J usage is TRBJ2-5; D remains unclear. This CDR3 spans 12 amino acids. Trimming stripped 0 bases from V and 5 bases from J, with 4 bases between. From germline, CDR1 is SGHAT and CDR2 FQNNGV. The chain's CDR3 is CASSLDPETQYF. In nucleotides, the CDR3 is TGTGCCAGCAGCTTAGATCCGGAGACCCAGTACTTC.

This CDR3 is CASSGTSGGAGEQFF. In DNA, the CDR3 is TGTGCCAGCAGTGGGACTAGCGGGGGGGCCGGGGAGCAGTTCTTC. V and J are TRBV2 and TRBJ2-1; 15 nucleotides agree with TRBD2. Germline V gene sequence: CDR1 SNHLY, CDR2 FYNNEI. The CDR3 length is 15 residues. Trimming removed 4 bases from V and 10 bases from J; junction bases left unmatched: 5.

The rearrangement uses TRBV27 and TRBJ2-3; the match to TRBD2 covers 8 bases. CDR3 length: 15 amino acids. V lost 6 bases, J lost 4 bases, and 9 bases stayed unmatched. The germline gives CDR1 MNHEY, CDR2 SMNVEV (reference sequence). CDR3 nucleotide sequence: TGTGCCAGCAGACGTGGGACTAGGAGGGCAGATACGCAGTATTTT. Residues: CASRRGTRRADTQYF.

In its sample, this clone was seen once. V is TRBV29-1 and J is TRBJ2-3, with unresolved D. V dropped 5 bases and J dropped 0 bases, with 9 bases sitting between them. Germline CDR1 and CDR2: SQVTM and ANQGSEA. This CDR3 is built from 13 residues. The CDR3 here is CSVRRGSTDTQYF. The CDR3 region has the DNA TGCAGCGTTAGACGAGGCAGCACAGATACGCAGTATTTT.

The CDR3, as DNA: TGTGCCAGCAGACCTCGTTCGGGGGTCACCGGGGAGCTGTTTTTT. Protein sequence: CASRPRSGVTGELFF. The rearrangement uses TRBV7-8 and TRBJ2-2; weak D call: TRBD2 (6 bases). Germline CDR1 and CDR2: SGHVS and FQNEAQ. This CDR3 has 15 residues. The V end was cut by 6 bases, the J end by 4 bases, with 15 bases between.

This chain connects TRBV23-1 to TRBJ1-5; TRBD1 matches 11 bases. TRBV23-1 counts as an open reading frame of uncertain function. Losses at the gene ends were 4 bases for V and 4 bases for J; bases not matched to a gene: 6. The CDR3 covers 16 residues. DNA of the CDR3: TGCGCCAGCAGTCGGGACAGGGGGAACTCAAATCAGCCCCAGCATTTT. This gives the protein CASSRDRGNSNQPQHF.

The CDR3 coding sequence is TGCGCCAGCAGCTCCACTAGTGAGGGAGAGACCCAGTACTTC. Residues: CASSSTSEGETQYF. V and J are TRBV5-1 and TRBJ2-5; perhaps TRBD2 as D (5 bases). The CDR3 spans 14 residues. Germline V gene data show CDR1 as SGHRS and CDR2 as YFSETQ. The ends were cut back, 3 bases at V and 4 bases at J, with 13 bases in the middle.

The chain has TRBV5-1 and TRBJ2-7; unclear D gene. CDR1 is SGHRS, CDR2 YFSETQ, per germline. The length of the CDR3 is 14 residues. V dropped 2 bases and J dropped 6 bases, with 15 bases sitting between them. The CDR3 protein is CASSLAGPNAEQYF. CDR3 bases: TGCGCCAGCAGCTTAGCCGGGCCGAATGCCGAGCAGTACTTC.

This clone was seen only a few times. This chain joins TRBV7-8 and TRBJ1-1; 7 positions match TRBD1. Germline-derived CDR1 and CDR2 are SGHVS and FQNEAQ. The CDR3 loop spans 14 amino acids. V dropped 8 bases and J dropped 0; count of bases not matched to a gene: 6. In DNA form, the CDR3 reads TGTGCCAGCCGACAGGGATTAGTGAACACTGAAGCTTTCTTT. The encoded protein is CASRQGLVNTEAFF.

CDR3: CASSPLAGGTVTQYF. In nucleotides, the CDR3 is TGTGCCAGCAGCCCACTAGCGGGGGGAACAGTGACCCAGTACTTC. J is TRBJ2-5 and V is TRBV9; 12 bases map to TRBD2. The trim removed 4 bases at V and 7 bases at J, leaving 8 bases unmatched. Germline V gives CDR1 SGDLS, CDR2 YYNGEE. The CDR3 is made up of 15 amino acids.

The chain joins TRBV4-3 to TRBJ1-1; a possible D gene is TRBD1 (5 bases). The CDR3 has 19 residues. V lost 3 bases and J lost 7, with 30 bases in between. Germline V lookup: CDR1 LGHNA, CDR2 YSLEER. This chain's CDR3 is CASSQELWQGFLWDGEAFF. DNA for the CDR3: TGCGCCAGCAGCCAGGAACTATGGCAGGGATTTCTATGGGACGGTGAAGCTTTCTTT.

The chain employs TRBV19 and TRBJ2-2, with 9 bases lining up with TRBD2. This CDR3 comprises 13 residues. Losses at the gene ends were 9 bases for V and 6 bases for J; bases not matched to a gene: 5. Per the germline V gene, CDR1 is LNHDA and CDR2 is SQIVND (reference sequence). CDR3 bases: TGTGCCAGCACAGCGGGAGGTCCCGGGGAGCTGTTTTTT. It translates to CASTAGGPGELFF. Supplemented by reference TRBV19 and TRBJ2-2, the full variable domain reads DGGITQSPKYLFRKEGQNVTLSCEQNLNHDAMYWYRQDPGQGLRLIYYSQIVNDFQKGDIAEGYSVSREKKESFPLTVTSAQKNPTAFYLCASTAGGPGELFFGEGSRLTVL.